This T cell receptor (beta chain) stems from a study of siplizumab effects on memory and regulatory T cells. CDR1 and CDR2 (germline): LNHNV, YYDKDF (reference sequence). The CDR3 consists of 15 residues. The V and J ends lost 3 bases and 0 bases respectively, with 6 bases between them. Notes on the study in general: The mapping of alloreactive clones to unstimulated subsets covered only a minor fraction of them. Left unconfirmed was the suppressive function of proliferating Tregs from siplizumab cultures.

Repertoires were generated with immunoSEQ multiplex PCR, while TCRdb's copy carries only in-frame clones and drops some. The data contain about 100,000 clones, less than 95% of them seen just once; the ten biggest clones take up roughly 0.61%. This clone was detected only a few times. No antigen is known for it. This TCR derives from a human donor in good health. The sequencing input was Tregs sorted from blood. The genes are TRBV15 and TRBJ2-6; D is unclear. Here the CDR3 reads CATSSRFSGANVLTF. The CDR3 region has the DNA TGTGCCACCAGCAGTAGATTCTCTGGGGCCAACGTCCTGACTTTC.